This is a list of T cell receptor beta chains from one sample in a study of shared clonotypes between healthy human individuals. Sequencing used immunoSEQ multiplex PCR; TCRdb keeps in-frame clones, though not all of them. The data contain hundreds of thousands of clones, approximately 96% of them singletons. Sequencing used naive CD8+ T cells sorted from blood. The receptors here all came from a woman aged 25 to 45 in good health. The CDR3 runs from the conserved cysteine through the conserved F or W. Fields, in order: V gene, D gene, clone size, J gene, CDR3 DNA, CDR3 protein. D genes are given only for firm matches. Expanded clones are given a class, and other clones once, few, many or no size at all.

>TRBV11-2|-|-|TRBJ2-7
TGTGCCAGCAGCTTGTCGGGAGTTCGCGAGCAGTACTTC
CASSLSGVREQYF
>TRBV7-9|TRBD2|-|TRBJ2-5
TGTGCCAGCAGCTCGTCGTTAGGACTAGTCCAAGAGACCCAGTACTTC
CASSSSLGLVQETQYF
>TRBV20-1|-|-|TRBJ2-7
TGCAGTGCCCTAGAGTACGAGCAGTACTTC
CSALEYEQYF
>TRBV30|TRBD2|-|TRBJ2-1
TGTGCCTGGAGTGTAACTAGCGGGAGCCCCTACCACAATGAGCAGTTCTTC
CAWSVTSGSPYHNEQFF
>TRBV9|-|-|TRBJ2-1
TGTGCCAGCAGCGCCCCGGCGGGGCTCAATGAGCAGTTCTTC
CASSAPAGLNEQFF
>TRBV27|-|-|TRBJ2-7
TGTGCCAGCAGTCCTTGGGACGGACCCTACGAGCAGTACTTC
CASSPWDGPYEQYF
>TRBV4-1|TRBD1|once|TRBJ1-1
TGCGCCAGCAGAATCGCCTTCGGGACAGGGGGTGAAGCTTTCTTT
CASRIAFGTGGEAFF
>TRBV27|-|-|TRBJ1-2
TGTGCCAGCAGTTTAACAGGGACTAGTTATGGCTACACCTTC
CASSLTGTSYGYTF
>TRBV29-1|-|-|TRBJ2-7
TGCAGCGCCAGACAGGATTACTACGAGCAGTACTTC
CSARQDYYEQYF
>TRBV5-4|-|-|TRBJ2-5
TGTGCCAGCAGCTTGGTCGCTAGCGCTCAAGAGACCCAGTACTTC
CASSLVASAQETQYF
>TRBV27|TRBD1|-|TRBJ1-2
TGTGCCAGCAGTTTAACACTGACAGGGGAGCCGGAAGGCTACACCTTC
CASSLTLTGEPEGYTF
>TRBV4-3|TRBD1|-|TRBJ1-2
TGCGCCAGCAGCCGGACAGGGTTACACACCTTC
CASSRTGLHTF
>TRBV27|TRBD1|-|TRBJ2-3
TGTGCCAGCAGTAGGAGACAGGGGGCGTATACGCAGTATTTT
CASSRRQGAYTQYF
>TRBV7-9|TRBD2|once|TRBJ2-5
TGTGCCAGCAGCTTATTTGCGGGGGGAGAAGAGACCCAGTACTTC
CASSLFAGGEETQYF
>TRBV27|-|-|TRBJ2-1
TGTGCCAGCAGTTTTAAGGGGTCACAATATGAGCAGTTCTTC
CASSFKGSQYEQFF
>TRBV7-8|TRBD2|-|TRBJ2-3
TGTGCCAGCAGCTCGACTAGCGGGATCACAGATACGCAGTATTTT
CASSSTSGITDTQYF
>TRBV27|-|-|TRBJ2-1
TGTGCCAGCACCATGGGGGCTGAGCAGTTCTTC
CASTMGAEQFF
>TRBV9|TRBD1|-|TRBJ1-3
TGTGCCAGCAGCGACCGGACAGGGGCTGGAAACACCATATATTTT
CASSDRTGAGNTIYF
>TRBV28|-|few|TRBJ1-1
TGTGCCATCGAGGGTGGCAGCTACTTCTTT
CAIEGGSYFF
>TRBV7-9|TRBD1|-|TRBJ2-7
TGTGCCAGCAGCTTAGTGGGACAGGTCGAGCAGTACTTC
CASSLVGQVEQYF
>TRBV28|-|-|TRBJ2-7
TGTGCCAGCAGTTTATTTCGGAGGGTTTCCTACGAGCAGTACTTC
CASSLFRRVSYEQYF
>TRBV5-1|-|-|TRBJ1-1
TGCGCCAGCAGCTTGTTTCAGCGCAAATCCGAAGCTTTCTTT
CASSLFQRKSEAFF
>TRBV4-2|-|-|TRBJ2-6
TGTGCCAGCAGCCCGCTCGCGAACTCTGGGGCCAACGTCCTGACTTTC
CASSPLANSGANVLTF
>TRBV14|-|-|TRBJ2-7
TGTGCCAGCGGGGGAGAGACAACCGACTCCTACGAGCAGTACTTC
CASGGETTDSYEQYF
>TRBV19|-|-|TRBJ1-1
TGTGCCAGCAGGGGCCACCTGAACACTGAAGCTTTCTTT
CASRGHLNTEAFF
>TRBV28|-|-|TRBJ1-5
TGTGCCAGCAGGAACAATCAGCCCCAGCATTTT
CASRNNQPQHF
>TRBV28|-|-|TRBJ2-1
TGTGCCAGCAGTTTGACAGGTCGCAATGAGCAGTTCTTC
CASSLTGRNEQFF
>TRBV10-2|TRBD2|-|TRBJ2-3
TGCGCCAGCAAATTAGAACAGCGGGAGGGGTCAGATACGCAGTATTTT
CASKLEQREGSDTQYF
>TRBV30|-|once|TRBJ1-1
TGTGCCCGGGAGGGGGGGAACACTGAAGCTTTCTTT
CAREGGNTEAFF
>TRBV9|TRBD2|-|TRBJ2-3
TGTGCCATTCCACTAGCGGGAGGCGCAGATACGCAGTATTTT
CAIPLAGGADTQYF
>TRBV28|TRBD2|-|TRBJ2-1
TGTGCCAGCAGTCTTTCTAGCGGGAGGTTCTACAATGAGCAGTTCTTC
CASSLSSGRFYNEQFF
>TRBV4-1|-|-|TRBJ2-4
TGCGCCAGCAGCCAAGAAAATACCATACTAGATACCAAAAACATTCAGTACTTC
CASSQENTILDTKNIQYF
>TRBV7-9|-|-|TRBJ1-2
TGTGCCAGCAGCCCAGGTACGGACGGAACTAACTATGGCTACACCTTC
CASSPGTDGTNYGYTF